This record covers a single T cell receptor (beta chain). What it recognizes is unknown. The entry originates in a study of cytomegalovirus exposure and HLA in healthy donors. Overall study results and limits: Specificity for CMV antigens was confirmed in vitro for a few of the CMV-associated chains. TCR beta chains associated with HLA were, in a later analysis, more clonally expanded than equally common others.

This CDR3 spans 13 amino acids. From germline, CDR1 is MNHNY and CDR2 SVGAGI (reference sequence). With V trimmed by 3 bases and J by 3 bases, 1 base remained unmatched. PCR involved 60 Vbeta and 13 Jbeta primers. Some clones are missing from TCRdb's copy, which holds only in-frame ones; the method was immunoSEQ multiplex PCR. The sample lists 180,000 or so clones; 60% to 80% were seen once. The TCR sequence derives from a middle-aged woman in good health and CMV-seropositive. V gene TRBV6-6 combines with J gene TRBJ1-1; TRBD1 aligns across 7 bases. Material: PBMCs. The CDR3 DNA reads as TGTGCCAGCAGTTATGACAGGGACACTGAAGCTTTCTTT. Translation: CASSYDRDTEAFF.